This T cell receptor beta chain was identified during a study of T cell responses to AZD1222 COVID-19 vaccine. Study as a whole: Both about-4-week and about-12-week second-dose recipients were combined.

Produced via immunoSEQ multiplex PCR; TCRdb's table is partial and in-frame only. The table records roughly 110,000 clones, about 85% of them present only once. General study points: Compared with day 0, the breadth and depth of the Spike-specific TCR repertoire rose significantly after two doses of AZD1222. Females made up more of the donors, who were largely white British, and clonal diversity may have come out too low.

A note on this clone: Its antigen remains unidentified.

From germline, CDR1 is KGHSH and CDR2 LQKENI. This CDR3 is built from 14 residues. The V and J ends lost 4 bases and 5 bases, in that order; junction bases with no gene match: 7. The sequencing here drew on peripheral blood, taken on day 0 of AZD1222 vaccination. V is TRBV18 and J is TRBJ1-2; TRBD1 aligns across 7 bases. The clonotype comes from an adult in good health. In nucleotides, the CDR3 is TGTGCCAGCTCACACCCGACAGGGCAGTATGGCTACACCTTC. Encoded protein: CASSHPTGQYGYTF. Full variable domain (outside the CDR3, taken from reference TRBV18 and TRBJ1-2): NAGVMQNPRHLVRRRGQEARLRCSPMKGHSHVYWYRQLPEEGLKFMVYLQKENIIDESGMPKERFSAEFPKEGPSILRIQQVVRGDSAAYFCASSHPTGQYGYTFGSGTRLTVV.